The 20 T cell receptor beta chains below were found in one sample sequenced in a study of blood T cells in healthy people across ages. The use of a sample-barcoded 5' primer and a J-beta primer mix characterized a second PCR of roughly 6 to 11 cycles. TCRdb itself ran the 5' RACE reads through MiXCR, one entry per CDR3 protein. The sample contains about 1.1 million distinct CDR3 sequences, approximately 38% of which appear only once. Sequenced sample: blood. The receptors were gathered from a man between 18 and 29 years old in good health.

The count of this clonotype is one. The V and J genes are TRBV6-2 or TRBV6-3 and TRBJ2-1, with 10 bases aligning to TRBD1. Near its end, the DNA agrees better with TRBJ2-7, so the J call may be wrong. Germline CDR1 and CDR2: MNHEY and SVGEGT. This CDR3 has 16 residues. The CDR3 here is CASSYSRDRGFNEQYF. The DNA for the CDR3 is TGTGCCAGCAGTTACTCCCGGGACAGGGGTTTCAATGAGCAGTACTTC.

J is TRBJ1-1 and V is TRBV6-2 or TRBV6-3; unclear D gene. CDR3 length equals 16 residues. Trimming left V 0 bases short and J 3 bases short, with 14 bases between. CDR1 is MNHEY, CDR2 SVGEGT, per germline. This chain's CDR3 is CASSYSTGVGDTEAFF. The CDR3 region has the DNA TGTGCCAGCAGTTACTCGACCGGAGTAGGTGACACTGAAGCTTTCTTT.

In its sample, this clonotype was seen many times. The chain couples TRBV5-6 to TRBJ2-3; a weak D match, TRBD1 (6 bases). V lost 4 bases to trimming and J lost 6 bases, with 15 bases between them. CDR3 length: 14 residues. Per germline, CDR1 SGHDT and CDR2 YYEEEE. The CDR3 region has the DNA TGTGCCAGCAGCCTTCGACAGGTGGTGGATACGCAGTATTTT. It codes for CASSLRQVVDTQYF.

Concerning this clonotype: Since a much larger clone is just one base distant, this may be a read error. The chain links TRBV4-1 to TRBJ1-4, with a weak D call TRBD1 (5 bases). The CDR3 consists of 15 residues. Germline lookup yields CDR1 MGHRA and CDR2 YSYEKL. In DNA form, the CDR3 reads TGCGCCAGCAACCAATCGGGGGAACGGCGAGAAAAACTGTTTTTT. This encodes CASNQSGERREKLFF.

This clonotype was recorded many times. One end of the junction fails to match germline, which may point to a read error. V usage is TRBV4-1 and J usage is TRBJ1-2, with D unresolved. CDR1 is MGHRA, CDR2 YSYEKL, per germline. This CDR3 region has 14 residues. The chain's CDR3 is CASSQDPGDYGYTF. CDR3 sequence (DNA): TGTGCCAGCAGCCAAGATCCGGGCGATTATGGCTACACCTTC.

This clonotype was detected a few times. CDR3 amino acids: CASSRQSVNTEAFF. The CDR3 coding sequence is TGTGCCAGCAGCCGACAATCCGTGAACACTGAAGCTTTCTTT. The V and J genes are TRBV9 and TRBJ1-1; no definite D call. This CDR3 region has 14 residues. Trimming stripped 4 bases from V and 0 bases from J, with 10 bases between. Germline CDR1 and CDR2: SGDLS and YYNGEE.

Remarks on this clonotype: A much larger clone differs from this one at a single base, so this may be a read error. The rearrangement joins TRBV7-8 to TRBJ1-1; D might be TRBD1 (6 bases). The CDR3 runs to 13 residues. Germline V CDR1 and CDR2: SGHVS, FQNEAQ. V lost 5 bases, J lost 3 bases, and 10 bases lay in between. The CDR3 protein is CASSADRHTEAFF. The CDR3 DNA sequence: TGTGCCAGCAGCGCCGACAGGCACACTGAAGCTTTCTTT. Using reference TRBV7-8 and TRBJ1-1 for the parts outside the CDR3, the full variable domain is GAGVSQSPRYKVAKRGQDVALRCDPISGHVSLFWYQQALGQGPEFLTYFQNEAQLDKSGLPSDRFFAERPEGSVSTLKIQRTQQEDSAVYLCASSADRHTEAFFGQGTRLTVV.

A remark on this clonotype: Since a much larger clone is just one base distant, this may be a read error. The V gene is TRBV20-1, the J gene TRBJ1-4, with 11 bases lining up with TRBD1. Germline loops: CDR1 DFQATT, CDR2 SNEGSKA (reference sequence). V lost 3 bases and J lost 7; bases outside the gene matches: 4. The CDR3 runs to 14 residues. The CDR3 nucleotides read TGCAGTGCTAGGGGACAGGGGGGTTGTGAAAAACTGTTTTTT. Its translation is CSARGQGGCEKLFF.

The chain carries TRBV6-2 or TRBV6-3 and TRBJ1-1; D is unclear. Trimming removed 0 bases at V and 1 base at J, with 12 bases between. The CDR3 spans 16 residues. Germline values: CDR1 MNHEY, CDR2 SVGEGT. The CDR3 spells CASSYSTRAGNTEAFF. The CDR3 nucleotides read TGTGCCAGCAGTTACTCGACGAGGGCGGGGAACACTGAAGCTTTCTTT.

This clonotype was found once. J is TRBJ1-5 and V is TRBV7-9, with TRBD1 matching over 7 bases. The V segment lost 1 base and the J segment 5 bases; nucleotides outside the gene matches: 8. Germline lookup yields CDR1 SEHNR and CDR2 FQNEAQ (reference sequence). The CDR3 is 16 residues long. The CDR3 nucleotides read TGTGCCAGCAGCTTAGATGGGGCAGGGGGTGATCAGCCCCAGCATTTT. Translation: CASSLDGAGGDQPQHF.

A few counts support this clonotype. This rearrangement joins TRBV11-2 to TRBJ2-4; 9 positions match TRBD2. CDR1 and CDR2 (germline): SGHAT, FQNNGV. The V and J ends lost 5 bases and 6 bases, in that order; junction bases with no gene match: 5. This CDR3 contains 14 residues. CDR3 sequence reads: CASSMTSGGNIQYF. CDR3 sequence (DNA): TGTGCCAGCAGCATGACTAGCGGCGGAAACATTCAGTACTTC.

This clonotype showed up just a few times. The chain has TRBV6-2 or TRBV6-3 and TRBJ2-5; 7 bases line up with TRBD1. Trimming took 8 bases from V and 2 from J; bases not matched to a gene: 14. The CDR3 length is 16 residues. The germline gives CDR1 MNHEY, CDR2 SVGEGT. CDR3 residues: CASRDLLGTAQETQYF. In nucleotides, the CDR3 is TGTGCCAGCCGGGACCTGCTCGGGACAGCTCAAGAGACCCAGTACTTC.

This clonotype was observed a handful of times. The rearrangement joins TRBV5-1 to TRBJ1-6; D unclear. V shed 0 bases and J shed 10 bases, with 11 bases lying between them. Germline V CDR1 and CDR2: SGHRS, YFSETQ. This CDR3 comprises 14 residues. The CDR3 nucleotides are TGCGCCAGCAGCTTGGTGCCGGGATCCTCACCCCTCCACTTT. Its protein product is CASSLVPGSSPLHF.

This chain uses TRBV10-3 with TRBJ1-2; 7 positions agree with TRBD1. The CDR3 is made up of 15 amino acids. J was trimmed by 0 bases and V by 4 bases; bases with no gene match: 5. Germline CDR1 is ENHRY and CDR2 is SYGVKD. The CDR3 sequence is CAISGGTEANYGYTF. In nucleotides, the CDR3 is TGTGCCATCAGTGGGGGGACAGAAGCTAACTATGGCTACACCTTC.

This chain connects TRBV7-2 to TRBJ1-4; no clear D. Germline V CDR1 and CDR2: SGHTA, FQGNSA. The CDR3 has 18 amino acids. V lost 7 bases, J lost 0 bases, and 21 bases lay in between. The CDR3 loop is CASTPSRSITTTNEKLFF. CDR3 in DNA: TGTGCCAGCACCCCATCCAGATCAATAACTACAACTAATGAAAAACTGTTTTTT.

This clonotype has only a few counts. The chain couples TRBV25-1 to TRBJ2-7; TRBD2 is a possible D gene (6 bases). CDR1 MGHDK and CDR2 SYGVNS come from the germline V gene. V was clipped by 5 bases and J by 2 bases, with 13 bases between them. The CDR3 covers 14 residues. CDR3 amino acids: CASSRDGGTYEQYF. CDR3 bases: TGTGCCAGCAGTAGAGACGGGGGAACCTACGAGCAGTACTTC.

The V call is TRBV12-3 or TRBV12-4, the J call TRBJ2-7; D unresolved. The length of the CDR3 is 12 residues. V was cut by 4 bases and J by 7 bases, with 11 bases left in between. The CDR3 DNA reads TGTGCCAGCAGTTGGGGTATTAATGAGCAGTACTTC. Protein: CASSWGINEQYF.

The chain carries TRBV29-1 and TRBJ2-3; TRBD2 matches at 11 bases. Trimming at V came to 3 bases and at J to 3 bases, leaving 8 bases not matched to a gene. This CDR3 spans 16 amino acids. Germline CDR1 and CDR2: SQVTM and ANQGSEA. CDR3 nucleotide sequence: TGCAGCGTTGACCCCTTAGCGGGGGGGCGGACAGATACGCAGTATTTT. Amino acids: CSVDPLAGGRTDTQYF.

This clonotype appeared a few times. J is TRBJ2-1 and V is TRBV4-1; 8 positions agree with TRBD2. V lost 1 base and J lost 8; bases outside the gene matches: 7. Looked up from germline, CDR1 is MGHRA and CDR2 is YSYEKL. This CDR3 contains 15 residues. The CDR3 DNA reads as TGCGCCAGCAGCCAAGGGATCGGGGGGGCCGATGAGCAGTTCTTC. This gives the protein CASSQGIGGADEQFF.

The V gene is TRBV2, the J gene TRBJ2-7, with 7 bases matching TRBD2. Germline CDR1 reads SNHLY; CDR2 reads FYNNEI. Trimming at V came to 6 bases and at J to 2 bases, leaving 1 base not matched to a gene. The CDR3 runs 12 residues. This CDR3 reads CASRTSAYEQYF. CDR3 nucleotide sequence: TGTGCCAGCAGAACTAGCGCCTACGAGCAGTACTTC.